This TCR beta chain was captured by sequencing in a study of blood T cell repertoires in COVID-19. Study summary: Samples representing acute and convalescent COVID-19 were sourced from the United States, Italy and Spain. Sources were T cells, B-cell-depleted T cells, or PBMCs; the material itself was cDNA or gDNA.

In the original processing: Nucleated cell counts were estimated from reference gene primer amplification. The repertoire was sequenced with immunoSEQ multiplex PCR; TCRdb's copy has only in-frame clones and lacks some. V and J calls and clone size are those listed in that table; D and trimming were worked out from the DNA. The data hold over 95,000 clones, with roughly 80% observed a single time. Per germline, CDR1 SGHDT and CDR2 YYEEEE. CDR3 length: 16 residues. With V trimmed by 0 bases and J by 7 bases, 7 bases remained unmatched. The receptor comes from a woman in her 40s with acute or convalescent COVID-19. Sequencing used peripheral blood. V is TRBV5-6 and J is TRBJ1-4; 9 bases match TRBD1. CDR3: CASSLGRGTGIEKLFF. As DNA, the CDR3 is TGTGCCAGCAGCTTGGGACGCGGGACAGGGATTGAAAAACTGTTTTTT.